This T cell receptor (beta chain) is from a study of cytomegalovirus exposure and HLA in healthy donors. Study outcomes and limitations: Some public TCRs appeared in many individuals, while most sequences were rare. The study recorded 150 to 200 TCR beta chains that were cytomegalovirus-associated. Within an earlier analysis, most TCR beta V segments proved productive either about 87% or about 30% of the time.

For this clone: Its target is unknown.

The study ran its PCR with 60 Vbeta and 13 Jbeta primers. Sequenced by immunoSEQ multiplex PCR; TCRdb stores in-frame clones only, minus some. The sample shows about 160,000 clones, roughly 84% of them seen only once. Healthy bone marrow donors made up the cohort. The clonotype comes from a man aged 30-40 years in good health and CMV-seronegative. The material sequenced was PBMCs.

CDR3 DNA: TGTGCCAGCAGTCCCCAGGCCTACGAGCAGTACTTC. It encodes CASSPQAYEQYF. The gene calls are TRBV28 and TRBJ2-7; D is unclear. The CDR3 contains 12 residues. Trimming took off 5 bases at V and 2 bases at J, with 7 bases between the two ends. The germline V gene has CDR1 MDHEN and CDR2 SYDVKM. The whole variable domain, filled in from reference TRBV28 and TRBJ2-7, reads DVKVTQSSRYLVKRTGEKVFLECVQDMDHENMFWYRQDPGLGLRLIYFSYDVKMKEKGDIPEGYSVSREKKERFSLILESASTNQTSMYLCASSPQAYEQYFGPGTRLTVT.